A single T cell receptor (beta chain) is shown here with its context. Its antigen is unidentified. The junction departs from germline at one end; a sequencing error may be responsible. Sorted cell numbers of 20,000 to 1,000,000, with 10%, 30% or 50% RNA, served as input for naive CD8 libraries. The sample belongs to a study of molecular identifiers for immune sequencing clone quantification. The study's findings and limits: Clones that had above 20 RNA copies took up over 97% of effector molecules but under 1% in naive cells. A shared barcode on identical TCR molecules could lead to underestimated sizes for highly expanded clones.

Listed TCR primers and previously described methods were used for bulk TCR libraries. TCRdb reprocessed the PCR reads via MiXCR and lists one record per CDR3 protein. The sample lists 85,000 to 100,000 distinct CDR3 sequences, approximately 24% occurring once. CDR3 length equals 14 residues. CDR1 is WSHSY and CDR2 is SAAADI in the germline V gene. This sequence joins TRBV10-2 and TRBJ2-1; a possible D gene is TRBD2 (6 bases). The receptor comes from a human donor in good health. Some libraries in this study had Jurkat cell RNA spiked in. The sequenced sample consisted of naive CD8+ T cells from blood, with Jurkat cell RNA spiked in. The subset is: FACS-sorted CD8+CD4-CCR7+CD45RA+ naive T cells. The chain's CDR3 is CASSEGRGYNEQLF. The CDR3 nucleotides read TGCGCCAGCAGTGAAGGGCGGGGCTACAATGAGCAGCTCTTC.